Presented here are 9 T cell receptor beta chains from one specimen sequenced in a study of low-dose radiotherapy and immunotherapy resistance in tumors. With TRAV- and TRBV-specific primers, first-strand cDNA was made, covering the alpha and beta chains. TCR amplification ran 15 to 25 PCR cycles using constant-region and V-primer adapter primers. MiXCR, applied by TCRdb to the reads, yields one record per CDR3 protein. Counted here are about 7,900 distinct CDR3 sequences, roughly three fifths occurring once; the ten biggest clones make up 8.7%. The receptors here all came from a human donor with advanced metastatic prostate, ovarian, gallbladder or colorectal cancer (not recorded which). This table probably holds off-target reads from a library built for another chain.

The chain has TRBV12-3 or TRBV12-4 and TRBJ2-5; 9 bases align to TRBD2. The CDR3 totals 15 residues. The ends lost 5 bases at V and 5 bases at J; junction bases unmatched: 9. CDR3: CASSPIAGVTETQYF. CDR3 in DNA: TGTGCCAGCAGTCCCATAGCGGGAGTGACGGAGACCCAGTACTTC.

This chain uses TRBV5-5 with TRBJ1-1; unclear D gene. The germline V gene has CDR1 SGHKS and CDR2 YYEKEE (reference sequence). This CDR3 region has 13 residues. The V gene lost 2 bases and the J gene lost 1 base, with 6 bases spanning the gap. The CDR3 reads CASSLIGNTEAFF. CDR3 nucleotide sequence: TGTGCCAGCAGCTTAATCGGGAACACTGAAGCTTTCTTT.

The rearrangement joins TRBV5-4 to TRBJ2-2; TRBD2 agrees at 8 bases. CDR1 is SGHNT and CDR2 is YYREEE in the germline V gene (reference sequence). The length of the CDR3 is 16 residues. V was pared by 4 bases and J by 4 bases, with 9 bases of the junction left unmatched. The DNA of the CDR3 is TGTGCCAGCAGCCTGTTCCGGGGGGGCAGCACCGGGGAGCTGTTTTTT. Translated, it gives CASSLFRGGSTGELFF.

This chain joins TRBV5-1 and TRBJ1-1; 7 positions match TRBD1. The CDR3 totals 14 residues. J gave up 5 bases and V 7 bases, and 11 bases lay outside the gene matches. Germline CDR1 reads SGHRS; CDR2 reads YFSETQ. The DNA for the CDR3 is TGCGCCAGCTTCCAAGAGAGGGGACAGACTGAAGCTTTCTTT. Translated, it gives CASFQERGQTEAFF.

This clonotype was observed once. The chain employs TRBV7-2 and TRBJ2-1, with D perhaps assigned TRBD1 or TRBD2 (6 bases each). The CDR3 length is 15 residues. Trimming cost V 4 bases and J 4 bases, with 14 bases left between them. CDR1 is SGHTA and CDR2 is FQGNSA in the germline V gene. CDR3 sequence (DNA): TGTGCCAGCAGCTCTTCCTCGGGGGCGTACAATGAGCAGTTCTTC. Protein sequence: CASSSSSGAYNEQFF.

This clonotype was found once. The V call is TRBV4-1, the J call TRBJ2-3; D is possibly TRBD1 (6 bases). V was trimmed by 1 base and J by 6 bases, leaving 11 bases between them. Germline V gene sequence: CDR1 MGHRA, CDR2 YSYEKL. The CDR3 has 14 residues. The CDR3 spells CASSQVGRGDTQYF. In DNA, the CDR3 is TGCGCCAGCAGCCAAGTAGGAAGGGGGGATACGCAGTATTTT.

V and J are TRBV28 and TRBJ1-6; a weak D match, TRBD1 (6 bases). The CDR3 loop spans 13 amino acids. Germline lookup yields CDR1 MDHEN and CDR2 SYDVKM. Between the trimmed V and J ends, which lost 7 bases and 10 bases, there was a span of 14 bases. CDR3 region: CASTDRTRSPLHF. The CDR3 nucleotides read TGTGCCAGCACAGACAGGACGCGCTCACCCCTCCACTTT.

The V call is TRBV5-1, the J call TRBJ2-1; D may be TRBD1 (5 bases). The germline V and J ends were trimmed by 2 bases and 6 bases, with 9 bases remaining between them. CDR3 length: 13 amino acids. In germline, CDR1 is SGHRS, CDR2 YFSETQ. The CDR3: CASSLTRVNEQFF. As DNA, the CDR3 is TGCGCCAGCAGCTTAACCAGGGTCAATGAGCAGTTCTTC.

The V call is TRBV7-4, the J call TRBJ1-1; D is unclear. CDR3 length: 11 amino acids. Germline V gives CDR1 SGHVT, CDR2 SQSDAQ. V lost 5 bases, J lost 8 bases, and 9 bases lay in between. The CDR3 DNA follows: TGTGCCAGCAGCCTATGGATGGAAGCTTTCTTT. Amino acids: CASSLWMEAFF.